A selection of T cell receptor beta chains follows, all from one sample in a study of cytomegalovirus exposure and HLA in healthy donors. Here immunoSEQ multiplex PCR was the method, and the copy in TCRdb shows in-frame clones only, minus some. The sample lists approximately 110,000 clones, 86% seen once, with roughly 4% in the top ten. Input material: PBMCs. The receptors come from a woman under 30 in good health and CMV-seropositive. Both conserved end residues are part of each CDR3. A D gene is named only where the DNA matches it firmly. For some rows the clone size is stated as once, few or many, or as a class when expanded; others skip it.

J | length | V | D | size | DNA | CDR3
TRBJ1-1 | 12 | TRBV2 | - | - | TGTGCCAGCGGGCGAGGGGGCACTGAAGCTTTCTTT | CASGRGGTEAFF
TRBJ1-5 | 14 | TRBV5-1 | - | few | TGCGCCAGCAGCTTTGAGGGTGTGGGGCAGCCCCAGCATTTT | CASSFEGVGQPQHF
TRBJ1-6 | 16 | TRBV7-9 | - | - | TGTGCCAGCAGCCGAGGTTGGGCTCAAAGGGGTCCGCCCCTCCACTTT | CASSRGWAQRGPPLHF
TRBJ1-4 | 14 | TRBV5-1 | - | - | TGCGCCAGCAGCTTAGGAGGTGCTAATGAAAAACTGTTTTTT | CASSLGGANEKLFF
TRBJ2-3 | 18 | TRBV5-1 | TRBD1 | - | TGCGCCAGCAGTCATGTCTGGGACAGCGGATGGAGCACAGATACGCAGTATTTT | CASSHVWDSGWSTDTQYF
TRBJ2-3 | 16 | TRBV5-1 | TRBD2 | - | TGCGCCAGCAGCTTGTACCTAGCGGGGAACACAGATACGCAGTATTTT | CASSLYLAGNTDTQYF
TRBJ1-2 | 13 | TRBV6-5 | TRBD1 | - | TGTGCCAGCACCTACCTTGACAGGGGTGGCTACACCTTC | CASTYLDRGGYTF
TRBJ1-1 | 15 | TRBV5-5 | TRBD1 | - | TGTGCCAGCAGGGCCCCCCGGACAGGGGTGGGTGAAGCTTTCTTT | CASRAPRTGVGEAFF
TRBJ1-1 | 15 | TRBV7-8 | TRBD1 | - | TGTGCCAGCAGAATTACCGGGACAGTGAACACTGAAGCTTTCTTT | CASRITGTVNTEAFF
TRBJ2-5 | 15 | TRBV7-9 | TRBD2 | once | TGTGCCAGCAGCAGTGGCGGGGGGCGGTCGGAGACCCAGTACTTC | CASSSGGGRSETQYF
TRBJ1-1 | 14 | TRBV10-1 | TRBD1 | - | TGCGCCAGCAGTGACACGACAGGGGGCTACGAAGCTTTCTTT | CASSDTTGGYEAFF